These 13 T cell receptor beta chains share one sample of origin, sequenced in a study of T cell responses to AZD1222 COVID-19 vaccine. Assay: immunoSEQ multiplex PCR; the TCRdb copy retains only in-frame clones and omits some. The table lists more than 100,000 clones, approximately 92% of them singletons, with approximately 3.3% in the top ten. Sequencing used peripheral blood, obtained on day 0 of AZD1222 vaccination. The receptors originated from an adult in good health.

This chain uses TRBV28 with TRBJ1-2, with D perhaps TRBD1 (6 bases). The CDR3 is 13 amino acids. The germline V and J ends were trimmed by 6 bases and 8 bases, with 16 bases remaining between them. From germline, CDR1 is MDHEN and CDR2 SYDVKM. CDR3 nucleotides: TGTGCCAGCAGCTCAACAGGGATAGGAGGCTACACCTTC. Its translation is CASSSTGIGGYTF.

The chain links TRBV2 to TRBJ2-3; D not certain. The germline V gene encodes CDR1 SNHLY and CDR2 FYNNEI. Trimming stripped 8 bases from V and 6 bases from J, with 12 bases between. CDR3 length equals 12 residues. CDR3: CASGTGRDTQYF. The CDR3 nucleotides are TGTGCCAGCGGTACCGGGCGGGATACGCAGTATTTT. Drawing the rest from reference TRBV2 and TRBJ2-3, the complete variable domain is EPEVTQTPSHQVTQMGQEVILRCVPISNHLYFYWYRQILGQKVEFLVSFYNNEISEKSEIFDDQFSVERPDGSNFTLKIRSTKLEDSAMYFCASGTGRDTQYFGPGTRLTVL.

The CDR3 loop is CASSLWATAGGGAYEQYF. The CDR3 DNA sequence: TGTGCCAGCAGCCTATGGGCTACGGCGGGAGGGGGAGCCTACGAGCAGTACTTC. This chain links TRBV4-2 with TRBJ2-7; 9 bases map to TRBD2. Germline V gene lookup returns CDR1 LGHNA and CDR2 YNFKEQ. CDR3 size: 18 residues. V was pared by 4 bases and J by 2 bases, with 15 bases of the junction left unmatched.

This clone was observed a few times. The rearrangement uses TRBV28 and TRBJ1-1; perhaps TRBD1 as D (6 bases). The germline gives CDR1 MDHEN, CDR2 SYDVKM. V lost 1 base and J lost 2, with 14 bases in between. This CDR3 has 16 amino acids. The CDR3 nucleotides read TGTGCCAGCAGTTTATATAGGGGGGGACTTAACACTGAAGCTTTCTTT. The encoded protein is CASSLYRGGLNTEAFF.

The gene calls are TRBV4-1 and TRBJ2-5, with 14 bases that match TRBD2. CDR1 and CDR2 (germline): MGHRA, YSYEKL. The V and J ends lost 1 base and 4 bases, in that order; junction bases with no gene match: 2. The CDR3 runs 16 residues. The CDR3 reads CASSQGGLAGAETQYF. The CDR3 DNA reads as TGCGCCAGCAGCCAAGGGGGACTAGCGGGAGCAGAGACCCAGTACTTC.

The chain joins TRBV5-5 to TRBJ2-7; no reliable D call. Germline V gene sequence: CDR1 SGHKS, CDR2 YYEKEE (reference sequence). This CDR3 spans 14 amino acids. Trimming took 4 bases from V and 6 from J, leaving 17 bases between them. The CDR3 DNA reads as TGTGCCAGCAGCCCACCTGGACCGAGTGGCGAGCAGTACTTC. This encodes CASSPPGPSGEQYF.

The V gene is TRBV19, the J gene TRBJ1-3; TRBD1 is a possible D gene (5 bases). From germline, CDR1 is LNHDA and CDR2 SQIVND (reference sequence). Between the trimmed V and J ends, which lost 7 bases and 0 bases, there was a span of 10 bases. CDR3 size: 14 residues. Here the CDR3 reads CASMGDFSGNTIYF. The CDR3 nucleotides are TGTGCCAGTATGGGGGACTTCTCTGGAAACACCATATATTTT.

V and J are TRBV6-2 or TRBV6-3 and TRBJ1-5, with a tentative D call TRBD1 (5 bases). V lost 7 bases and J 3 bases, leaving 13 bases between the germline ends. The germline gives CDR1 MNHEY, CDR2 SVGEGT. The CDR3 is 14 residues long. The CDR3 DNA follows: TGTGCCAGCACCCCGGGACTATCCAATCAGCCCCAGCATTTT. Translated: CASTPGLSNQPQHF.

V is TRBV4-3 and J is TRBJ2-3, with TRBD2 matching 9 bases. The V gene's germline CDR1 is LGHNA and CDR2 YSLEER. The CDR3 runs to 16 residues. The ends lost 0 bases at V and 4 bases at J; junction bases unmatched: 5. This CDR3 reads CASSQDSKRGADTQYF. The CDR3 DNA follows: TGCGCCAGCAGCCAAGATTCAAAGCGGGGGGCAGATACGCAGTATTTT.

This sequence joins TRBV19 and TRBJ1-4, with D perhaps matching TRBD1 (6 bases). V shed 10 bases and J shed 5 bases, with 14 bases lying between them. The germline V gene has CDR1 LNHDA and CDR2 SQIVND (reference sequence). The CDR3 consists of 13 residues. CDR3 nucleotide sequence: TGTGCCACACGGACAGCTATAAATGAAAAACTGTTTTTT. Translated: CATRTAINEKLFF.

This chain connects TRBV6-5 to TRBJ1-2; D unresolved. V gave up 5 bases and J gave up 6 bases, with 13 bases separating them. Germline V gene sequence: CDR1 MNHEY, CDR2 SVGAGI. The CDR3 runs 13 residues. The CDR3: CASSPLLRDGYTF. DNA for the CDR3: TGTGCCAGCAGTCCTCTCTTACGGGATGGCTACACCTTC.

The CDR3 loop is CASSPAVAQMNTEAFF. CDR3 coding DNA: TGTGCCAGCAGTCCGGCCGTGGCCCAGATGAACACTGAAGCTTTCTTT. The J gene is TRBJ1-1, the V gene TRBV28; D call uncertain. Germline V gene data show CDR1 as MDHEN and CDR2 as SYDVKM. The CDR3 contains 16 residues. Trimming left V 5 bases short and J 0 bases short, with 16 bases between.

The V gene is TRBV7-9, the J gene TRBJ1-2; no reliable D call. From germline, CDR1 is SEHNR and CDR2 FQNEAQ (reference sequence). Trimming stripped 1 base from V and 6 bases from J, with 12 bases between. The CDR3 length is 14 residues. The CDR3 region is CASSLVLSKDGYTF. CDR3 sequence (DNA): TGTGCCAGCAGCTTAGTTCTCTCCAAGGATGGCTACACCTTC.